Presented here are 22 T cell receptor beta chains from one specimen sequenced in a study of T cell responses to AZD1222 COVID-19 vaccine. Profiled with immunoSEQ multiplex PCR; TCRdb holds only in-frame clones, not every one. Of some 140,000 clones in the sample, about 88% were seen once. Here the sequenced sample was peripheral blood, taken on day 0 of AZD1222 vaccination. These receptor sequences come from an adult in good health.

The rearrangement joins TRBV18 to TRBJ2-7; 8 nucleotides agree with TRBD1. Trimming took 5 bases from V and 2 from J; bases not matched to a gene: 8. There are 15 residues in the CDR3. Germline values: CDR1 KGHSH, CDR2 LQKENI. The CDR3 reads CASSSGTGGAYEQYF. Here the CDR3 DNA reads TGTGCCAGCTCATCTGGGACAGGCGGCGCCTACGAGCAGTACTTC.

This chain connects TRBV4-1 to TRBJ2-1; no reliable D call. Germline V gene sequence: CDR1 MGHRA, CDR2 YSYEKL. Trimming shortened V by 1 base and J by 4 bases, and 11 bases separated the two germline ends. The CDR3 runs to 15 residues. The CDR3 region is CASSQGLGSYNEQFF. For the CDR3, the DNA is TGCGCCAGCAGCCAAGGCTTGGGATCGTACAATGAGCAGTTCTTC.

This chain uses TRBV28 with TRBJ2-7, with 9 bases fitting TRBD1. This CDR3 region has 15 residues. Germline CDR1 is MDHEN and CDR2 is SYDVKM. Trimming at V came to 4 bases and at J to 5 bases, leaving 9 bases not matched to a gene. The CDR3 sequence: CASSSPQGARHEQYF. The CDR3 bases are TGTGCCAGCAGTTCTCCACAGGGGGCTCGCCACGAGCAGTACTTC.

The chain joins TRBV3-1 (or the pseudogene TRBV3-2) to TRBJ1-4; D is perhaps TRBD1 (6 bases). The germline V and J ends were trimmed by 5 bases and 8 bases, with 15 bases remaining between them. Germline V lookup: CDR1 LGHDT, CDR2 YNNKEL (reference sequence). This CDR3 comprises 14 residues. The CDR3 protein is CASSTIQGPEKLFF. The CDR3 nucleotides are TGTGCCAGCAGCACAATACAGGGCCCGGAAAAACTGTTTTTT.

V and J are TRBV7-9 and TRBJ2-2; D remains unclear. This CDR3 is 13 amino acids long. CDR1 SEHNR and CDR2 FQNEAQ come from the germline V gene (reference sequence). Trimming removed 5 bases at V and 6 bases at J, with 10 bases between. DNA of the CDR3: TGTGCCAGCAGCCCCTACTCCCCCGGGGAGCTGTTTTTT. Protein product: CASSPYSPGELFF.

The chain recombines TRBV3-1 (or the pseudogene TRBV3-2) with TRBJ1-2; D is perhaps TRBD1 (6 bases). This CDR3 is built from 14 residues. Germline assignment: CDR1 LGHDT and CDR2 YNNKEL (reference sequence). V lost 0 bases and J 5 bases, leaving 10 bases between the germline ends. The CDR3 sequence: CASSQDGGPYGYTF. The CDR3 nucleotides read TGTGCCAGCAGCCAAGACGGGGGCCCATATGGCTACACCTTC.

This clone was counted between two and nine times. The chain employs TRBV5-1 and TRBJ1-1, with D perhaps TRBD1 (6 bases). V lost 6 bases to trimming and J lost 0 bases, with 15 bases between them. Per the germline V gene, CDR1 is SGHRS and CDR2 is YFSETQ. This CDR3 is 15 amino acids long. The CDR3 sequence is CASTLGGTMNTEAFF. In nucleotides, the CDR3 is TGCGCCAGCACCCTTGGAGGGACAATGAACACTGAAGCTTTCTTT. Full variable domain (remainder filled in from reference TRBV5-1 and TRBJ1-1): KAGVTQTPRYLIKTRGQQVTLSCSPISGHRSVSWYQQTPGQGLQFLFEYFSETQRNKGNFPGRFSGRQFSNSRSEMNVSTLELGDSALYLCASTLGGTMNTEAFFGQGTRLTVV.

The chain links TRBV11-2 to TRBJ2-5; D not certain. The CDR3 spans 14 residues. The germline V gene has CDR1 SGHAT and CDR2 FQNNGV. Between the trimmed V and J ends, which lost 2 bases and 4 bases, there was a span of 11 bases. For the CDR3, the DNA is TGTGCCAGCAGCTTAAATAGCTTTCGAGAGACCCAGTACTTC. Encoded protein: CASSLNSFRETQYF. The full variable domain, completed using reference TRBV11-2 and TRBJ2-5, is EAGVAQSPRYKIIEKRQSVAFWCNPISGHATLYWYQQILGQGPKLLIQFQNNGVVDDSQLPKDRFSAERLKGVDSTLKIQPAKLEDSAVYLCASSLNSFRETQYFGPGTRLLVL.

The chain uses TRBV24-1 and TRBJ2-2; D is ambiguous. This CDR3 has 12 amino acids. Germline values: CDR1 KGHDR, CDR2 SFDVKD. With 6 bases removed from V and 8 bases from J, the gap between germline ends came to 9 bases. CDR3: CATSLGPGELFF. CDR3 nucleotides: TGTGCCACCAGTCTGGGCCCGGGGGAGCTGTTTTTT.

The rearrangement links TRBV6-5 to TRBJ1-1; no clear D gene. The CDR3 is 11 residues long. Germline CDR1 reads MNHEY; CDR2 reads SVGAGI. V was shortened by 8 bases and J by 6 bases, with 10 bases between the two germline ends. DNA of the CDR3: TGTGCCAGCTCCCCATTAGCTGAAGCTTTCTTT. Translating it yields CASSPLAEAFF.

The chain employs TRBV3-1 (or the pseudogene TRBV3-2) and TRBJ2-2; TRBD1 might be the D (5 bases). The CDR3 runs to 16 residues. With 2 bases removed from V and 0 bases from J, the gap between germline ends came to 10 bases. Germline lookup yields CDR1 LGHDT and CDR2 YNNKEL (reference sequence). The CDR3 here is CASSQRTSANTGELFF. The DNA for the CDR3 is TGTGCCAGCAGCCAACGGACAAGCGCGAACACCGGGGAGCTGTTTTTT.

The rearrangement links TRBV28 to TRBJ2-7, with D possibly TRBD2 on 5 matching bases. Trimming removed 8 bases from V and 7 bases from J, with 18 bases in between. Germline CDR1 and CDR2: MDHEN and SYDVKM. This CDR3 spans 13 amino acids. CDR3 protein: CASRDRPTGEQYF. CDR3 DNA sequence: TGTGCCAGCCGGGATCGACCTACGGGTGAGCAGTACTTC.

The V call is TRBV6-5, the J call TRBJ1-2; TRBD1 agrees at 8 bases. CDR1 is MNHEY, CDR2 SVGAGI, per germline. CDR3 length equals 13 residues. With 6 bases clipped from V and 8 bases from J, the junction kept 8 bases outside the gene matches. CDR3 sequence: CASSRQGSFGYTF. In DNA form, the CDR3 reads TGTGCCAGCAGCCGACAGGGGAGCTTCGGCTACACCTTC.

The chain carries TRBV4-3 and TRBJ1-5, with D perhaps matching TRBD1 (6 bases). The CDR3 extends over 15 amino acids. V gave up 0 bases and J gave up 3 bases, with 9 bases separating them. Germline CDR1 is LGHNA and CDR2 is YSLEER. CDR3 amino acids: CASSQDGTNNQPQHF. CDR3 in DNA: TGCGCCAGCAGCCAAGATGGGACAAACAATCAGCCCCAGCATTTT.

The chain combines TRBV7-2 with TRBJ1-2, with 7 bases identical to TRBD1. V lost 5 bases, J lost 6 bases, and 9 bases stayed unmatched. Germline CDR1 SGHTA, CDR2 FQGNSA. The CDR3 runs to 14 residues. The chain's CDR3 is CASSPRQGMDGYTF. DNA for the CDR3: TGTGCCAGCAGCCCCCGACAGGGAATGGATGGCTACACCTTC.

This clone appeared a single time. This chain joins TRBV5-6 and TRBJ2-5; 8 bases are a match to TRBD2. Germline V CDR1 and CDR2: SGHDT, YYEEEE. Trimming took 4 bases from V and 1 from J; bases not matched to a gene: 3. The CDR3 length is 14 residues. CDR3 DNA sequence: TGTGCCAGCAGCCATAGCGGGACCCAAGAGACCCAGTACTTC. Translated, it gives CASSHSGTQETQYF.

The chain uses TRBV5-1 and TRBJ2-1; the match to TRBD2 covers 8 bases. CDR3 length: 16 amino acids. Germline V lookup: CDR1 SGHRS, CDR2 YFSETQ. Trimming at V came to 3 bases and at J to 5 bases, leaving 10 bases not matched to a gene. This CDR3 is CASSWNLVAGNNEQFF. In DNA form, the CDR3 reads TGCGCCAGCAGCTGGAATTTGGTAGCGGGAAACAATGAGCAGTTCTTC.

V is TRBV7-2 and J is TRBJ2-7; no definite D call. From germline, CDR1 is SGHTA and CDR2 FQGNSA. V lost 1 base and J 2 bases, leaving 6 bases between the germline ends. This CDR3 spans 13 amino acids. The CDR3 DNA sequence: TGTGCCAGCAGCTTAGAACAGCCCTACGAGCAGTACTTC. Protein: CASSLEQPYEQYF.

CDR3 DNA sequence: TGCGCCAGCAGTAATAACTATGGCTACACCTTC. Protein sequence: CASSNNYGYTF. The chain employs TRBV10-2 and TRBJ1-2; no firm D call. The CDR3 has 11 residues. CDR1 is WSHSY and CDR2 is SAAADI in the germline V gene. The germline V and J ends were trimmed by 5 bases and 1 base, with 2 bases remaining between them.

The chain links TRBV28 to TRBJ2-2; the D gene is possibly TRBD1 (6 bases). This CDR3 comprises 17 residues. The ends were cut back, 3 bases at V and 4 bases at J, with 18 bases in the middle. The germline gives CDR1 MDHEN, CDR2 SYDVKM. CDR3 DNA sequence: TGTGCCAGCAGTTTCGATCTCGGGACAAGAGGCACCGGGGAGCTGTTTTTT. As protein: CASSFDLGTRGTGELFF.

The V gene is TRBV19, the J gene TRBJ1-1, with D perhaps TRBD1 (5 bases). Germline V gene data show CDR1 as LNHDA and CDR2 as SQIVND (reference sequence). There are 12 residues in the CDR3. CDR3 amino acids: CATGARNTEAFF. CDR3 sequence (DNA): TGTGCGACTGGGGCTCGGAACACTGAAGCTTTCTTT.

The chain joins TRBV4-3 to TRBJ1-3; D is uncertain. Looked up from germline, CDR1 is LGHNA and CDR2 is YSLEER. Between the trimmed V and J ends, which lost 0 bases and 4 bases, there was a span of 7 bases. This CDR3 has 14 amino acids. This CDR3 is CASSQDTAGNTIYF. As DNA, the CDR3 is TGCGCCAGCAGCCAAGACACGGCAGGAAACACCATATATTTT.